These T cell receptor beta chains were read from a single sample in a study of early stage breast cancer tumors. TCRdb's copy holds only in-frame clones and misses some; the assay was immunoSEQ multiplex PCR. The sample lists more than 65,000 clones, 75% to 90% occurring once. Sequenced material: blood. All receptors come from a person between 35 and 49 years old with breast cancer. Each CDR3 is given with its conserved first and last residue. The D gene is left open where the match is weak. Some rows mark clone size as missing; the rest say once, few, many or name a class of expanded clone.

.	TRBV2	few	TRBJ1-1	TGTGCCAGCACCGTGGTTGGGACTGAAGCTTTCTTT	CASTVVGTEAFF
.	TRBV28	.	TRBJ2-7	TGTGCCAGCAGAGACAGGGTGCTAGCGGCCTACGAGCAGTACTTC	CASRDRVLAAYEQYF
TRBD1	TRBV6-5	.	TRBJ2-7	TGTGCCAGCAGTTACGGGACAGGAAGGGACGAGCAGTACTTC	CASSYGTGRDEQYF
.	TRBV19	.	TRBJ2-7	TGTGCCAGTAGTATAGCGGGACACGAGCAGTACTTC	CASSIAGHEQYF
TRBD1	TRBV7-6	.	TRBJ2-2	TGTGCCAGCAGCCCCAGACAGGGGGCGAACACCGGGGAGCTGTTTTTT	CASSPRQGANTGELFF
TRBD1	TRBV30	.	TRBJ1-2	TGTGCCTGGAGAGGGACAGGGCGCTATGGCTACACCTTC	CAWRGTGRYGYTF
TRBD1	TRBV27	.	TRBJ1-2	TGTGCCAGCAGTCCCGGGACAGGGGATGGCTACACCTTC	CASSPGTGDGYTF
.	TRBV7-9	.	TRBJ2-2	TGTGCCAGCAGCCCGCACGACCGGAACACCGGGGAGCTGTTTTTT	CASSPHDRNTGELFF
.	TRBV9	.	TRBJ2-5	TGTGCCAGCAGCCCCCCGAGGGGGGGGGTGAGGCAAGAGACCCAGTACTTC	CASSPPRGGVRQETQYF
.	TRBV7-2	.	TRBJ1-5	TGTGCCAGCAGCGTAAGGGGGGGCAATCAGCCCCAGCATTTT	CASSVRGGNQPQHF
TRBD1	TRBV19	.	TRBJ1-1	TGTGCCAGTAGTATCTGGGGCAGGGGGGGGTTGAACACTGAAGCTTTCTTT	CASSIWGRGGLNTEAFF
.	TRBV27	.	TRBJ1-1	TGTGCCAGCAGTTACTTAGAGGGCACTGAAGCTTTCTTT	CASSYLEGTEAFF
.	TRBV29-1	.	TRBJ1-1	TGCAGCGTTGCCCCCCGATTGGGAGCTTTCTTT	CSVAPRLGAFF
TRBD2	TRBV28	.	TRBJ2-7	TGTGCCAGCAGTCTAGCGGGAGTGAAAAACGAGCAGTACTTC	CASSLAGVKNEQYF
.	TRBV28	.	TRBJ2-7	TGTGCCAGCAGTGGACCGGGACCCCTGTACTCCTACGAGCAGTACTTC	CASSGPGPLYSYEQYF
TRBD1	TRBV7-9	once	TRBJ1-4	TGTGCCAGCAGCTTAAGACAGGGGGGTGAAAAACTGTTTTTT	CASSLRQGGEKLFF
.	TRBV5-1	.	TRBJ1-1	TGCGCCAGCAGCATATCCCCAGGGAACACTGAAGCTTTCTTT	CASSISPGNTEAFF
.	TRBV6-1	.	TRBJ1-1	TGTGCCAGCACCCTACCGGGACTGGGGATAGCTTTCTTT	CASTLPGLGIAFF
TRBD1	TRBV5-1	.	TRBJ2-3	TGCGCCAGCAGCCAATCCGGGACAGGGGGCGCAGATACGCAGTATTTT	CASSQSGTGGADTQYF
.	TRBV28	few	TRBJ1-5	TGTGCCAGCAGTTTGATCCCGGGACTTCGACAGCCCCAGCATTTT	CASSLIPGLRQPQHF
TRBD1	TRBV5-5	once	TRBJ2-7	TGTGCCAGCAGCCTGGGACAGGGGGGATACGAGCAGTACTTC	CASSLGQGGYEQYF
.	TRBV28	.	TRBJ2-7	TGTGCCAGCAGTTTACAGGGGTACGAGCAGTACTTC	CASSLQGYEQYF
TRBD2	TRBV6-6	.	TRBJ2-1	TGTGCCAGCAGTTGGACAATCGGGGGGTCCTACAATGAGCAGTTCTTC	CASSWTIGGSYNEQFF
.	TRBV2	.	TRBJ2-4	TGTGCCAGCAGTGCTGAGGGTCTAGCCAAAAACATTCAGTACTTC	CASSAEGLAKNIQYF
.	TRBV18	.	TRBJ2-7	TGTGCCAGCTCACCAGGGGTCAGGGCCGTCATCGAGCAGTACTTC	CASSPGVRAVIEQYF
.	TRBV5-6	.	TRBJ1-6	TGTGCCAGCAGTTCCTACTCCTATAATTCACCCCTCCACTTT	CASSSYSYNSPLHF
TRBD1	TRBV6-6	once	TRBJ2-7	TGTGCCAGTCGGACAGGGTCTGACTACGAGCAGTACTTC	CASRTGSDYEQYF
.	TRBV7-8	.	TRBJ2-7	TGTGCCAGCAGCTTAGGTACTTTCCCCTACGAGCAGTACTTC	CASSLGTFPYEQYF
TRBD2	TRBV5-1	.	TRBJ2-1	TGCGCCGAGCATATCGGCGGGAGCGCAGAGGTGTACAATGAGCAGTTCTTC	CAEHIGGSAEVYNEQFF
TRBD2	TRBV5-1	.	TRBJ2-1	TGCGCCAGCAGCTTGGACCTAGCGGTTTACAATGAGCAGTTCTTC	CASSLDLAVYNEQFF
.	TRBV5-4	.	TRBJ2-7	TGTGCCAGCAGCTGGGACTCCTACGAGCAGTACTTC	CASSWDSYEQYF
.	TRBV6-5	.	TRBJ2-7	TGTGCCAGCAGTTACTCAGGGGGGAAAGGCTACGAGCAGTACTTC	CASSYSGGKGYEQYF
.	TRBV7-8	.	TRBJ2-5	TGTGCCAGCAGCTTGAGGGCCATCCAGTGGCAAGAGACCCAGTACTTC	CASSLRAIQWQETQYF